Listed below are T cell receptor beta chains from one sample, sequenced in a study of T cell changes during pregnancy in multiple sclerosis. Generated by immunoSEQ multiplex PCR, the TCRdb table keeps only in-frame clones and is missing some. The sample contains about 100,000 clones, 90% to 95% of which appear only once. This material consisted of peripheral blood, taken before pregnancy. Receptor source: a female donor with multiple sclerosis, enrolled in a pregnancy study. The CDR3 runs from the conserved cysteine through the conserved F or W. D genes are given only for firm matches. Rows may omit the clone size; those that give it use once, few, many or a size class.

J: TRBJ1-1; D: TRBD1; V: TRBV19; size: NA; CDR3: CASSWGQGNTEAFF; DNA: TGTGCCAGTAGTTGGGGACAGGGGAACACTGAAGCTTTCTTT
J: TRBJ2-7; D: NA; V: TRBV19; size: NA; CDR3: CASSNSLSSYEQYF; DNA: TGTGCCAGTAGCAATAGCCTTAGCTCCTACGAGCAGTACTTC
J: TRBJ2-7; D: TRBD2; V: TRBV19; size: NA; CDR3: CASSILAGAGQYF; DNA: TGTGCCAGTAGTATACTAGCGGGAGCGGGGCAGTACTTC
J: TRBJ2-7; D: TRBD2; V: TRBV7-7; size: NA; CDR3: CASSPRGPGGAYEQYF; DNA: TGTGCCAGCAGCCCGAGAGGGCCGGGAGGGGCCTACGAGCAGTACTTC
J: TRBJ2-1; D: TRBD1; V: TRBV5-4; size: NA; CDR3: CASSTGTGAYNEQFF; DNA: TGTGCCAGCAGCACCGGGACAGGGGCCTACAATGAGCAGTTCTTC
J: TRBJ2-3; D: NA; V: TRBV5-1; size: NA; CDR3: CASSFQRSSTDTQYF; DNA: TGCGCCAGCAGCTTCCAGCGGTCTAGCACAGATACGCAGTATTTT
J: TRBJ2-2; D: NA; V: TRBV15; size: NA; CDR3: CATSRSGQLYTGELFF; DNA: TGTGCCACCAGCAGATCTGGACAGTTGTATACCGGGGAGCTGTTTTTT
J: TRBJ1-1; D: TRBD1; V: TRBV4-1; size: NA; CDR3: CASSQGPERDSEAFF; DNA: TGCGCCAGCAGCCAAGGACCCGAAAGGGACAGTGAAGCTTTCTTT
J: TRBJ2-7; D: NA; V: TRBV9; size: NA; CDR3: CASSVASGDYEQYF; DNA: TGTGCCAGCAGCGTAGCTTCCGGGGACTACGAGCAGTACTTC
J: TRBJ2-2; D: NA; V: TRBV5-1; size: once; CDR3: CASSADSPNTGELFF; DNA: TGCGCCAGCAGCGCGGACAGCCCGAACACCGGGGAGCTGTTTTTT
J: TRBJ2-7; D: NA; V: TRBV6-5; size: NA; CDR3: CASSYSSAGWDEQYF; DNA: TGTGCCAGCAGTTACTCGAGTGCCGGGTGGGACGAGCAGTACTTC
J: TRBJ2-3; D: NA; V: TRBV7-6; size: NA; CDR3: CASSLPLRERGGSTDTQYF; DNA: TGTGCCAGCAGCTTACCTCTCCGGGAGAGAGGAGGAAGCACAGATACGCAGTATTTT
J: TRBJ2-2; D: TRBD1; V: TRBV11-3; size: NA; CDR3: CASSLGQGARGELFF; DNA: TGTGCCAGCAGCTTGGGACAGGGGGCGCGAGGGGAGCTGTTTTTT
J: TRBJ2-1; D: NA; V: TRBV19; size: NA; CDR3: CASSRGGGYNEQFF; DNA: TGTGCCAGTAGTAGGGGAGGAGGCTACAATGAGCAGTTCTTC
J: TRBJ2-4; D: TRBD1; V: TRBV7-6; size: few; CDR3: CASSPDRGIQYF; DNA: TGTGCCAGCAGCCCTGACAGGGGTATTCAGTACTTC
J: TRBJ1-5; D: TRBD1; V: TRBV6-1; size: NA; CDR3: CASTLGQGRGQPQHF; DNA: TGTGCCAGCACCCTCGGACAGGGAAGAGGACAGCCCCAGCATTTT
J: TRBJ2-3; D: NA; V: TRBV4-3; size: NA; CDR3: CASSQSGQMSTDTQYF; DNA: TGCGCCAGCAGCCAATCGGGACAAATGAGCACAGATACGCAGTATTTT
J: TRBJ2-3; D: TRBD2; V: TRBV30; size: NA; CDR3: CAWTTSGKADTQYF; DNA: TGTGCCTGGACCACTAGCGGGAAGGCGGATACGCAGTATTTT
J: TRBJ1-1; D: NA; V: TRBV13; size: NA; CDR3: CASSPTVGYTEAFF; DNA: TGTGCCAGCAGCCCGACAGTAGGCTACACTGAAGCTTTCTTT
J: TRBJ1-3; D: NA; V: TRBV11-2; size: NA; CDR3: CASSLAGTKKTGNTIYF; DNA: TGTGCCAGCAGCTTAGCCGGGACAAAGAAAACTGGAAACACCATATATTTT
J: TRBJ1-3; D: NA; V: TRBV28; size: NA; CDR3: CAGSPQNSGNTIYF; DNA: TGTGCCGGCAGTCCCCAGAACTCTGGAAACACCATATATTTT
J: TRBJ1-2; D: NA; V: TRBV29-1; size: NA; CDR3: CSVESQGRRGGYTF; DNA: TGCAGCGTTGAAAGTCAGGGCAGGAGAGGTGGCTACACCTTC
J: TRBJ2-2; D: TRBD1; V: TRBV7-9; size: NA; CDR3: CASSFGTGGPGELFF; DNA: TGTGCCAGCAGCTTTGGGACAGGGGGCCCCGGGGAGCTGTTTTTT
J: TRBJ2-4; D: NA; V: TRBV27; size: NA; CDR3: CASSPGVGNIQYF; DNA: TGTGCCAGCAGTCCAGGGGTTGGGAACATTCAGTACTTC
J: TRBJ2-7; D: TRBD2; V: TRBV4-1; size: NA; CDR3: CASSQDPTSGGLLGQYF; DNA: TGCGCCAGCAGCCAAGACCCAACTAGCGGGGGCCTCCTCGGGCAGTACTTC
J: TRBJ1-2; D: NA; V: TRBV15; size: NA; CDR3: CATTFGGIVNYGYTF; DNA: TGTGCCACTACGTTCGGGGGAATAGTTAACTATGGCTACACCTTC
J: TRBJ2-7; D: NA; V: TRBV19; size: NA; CDR3: CASSIGGRSEQYF; DNA: TGTGCCAGTAGTATCGGGGGACGCTCCGAGCAGTACTTC